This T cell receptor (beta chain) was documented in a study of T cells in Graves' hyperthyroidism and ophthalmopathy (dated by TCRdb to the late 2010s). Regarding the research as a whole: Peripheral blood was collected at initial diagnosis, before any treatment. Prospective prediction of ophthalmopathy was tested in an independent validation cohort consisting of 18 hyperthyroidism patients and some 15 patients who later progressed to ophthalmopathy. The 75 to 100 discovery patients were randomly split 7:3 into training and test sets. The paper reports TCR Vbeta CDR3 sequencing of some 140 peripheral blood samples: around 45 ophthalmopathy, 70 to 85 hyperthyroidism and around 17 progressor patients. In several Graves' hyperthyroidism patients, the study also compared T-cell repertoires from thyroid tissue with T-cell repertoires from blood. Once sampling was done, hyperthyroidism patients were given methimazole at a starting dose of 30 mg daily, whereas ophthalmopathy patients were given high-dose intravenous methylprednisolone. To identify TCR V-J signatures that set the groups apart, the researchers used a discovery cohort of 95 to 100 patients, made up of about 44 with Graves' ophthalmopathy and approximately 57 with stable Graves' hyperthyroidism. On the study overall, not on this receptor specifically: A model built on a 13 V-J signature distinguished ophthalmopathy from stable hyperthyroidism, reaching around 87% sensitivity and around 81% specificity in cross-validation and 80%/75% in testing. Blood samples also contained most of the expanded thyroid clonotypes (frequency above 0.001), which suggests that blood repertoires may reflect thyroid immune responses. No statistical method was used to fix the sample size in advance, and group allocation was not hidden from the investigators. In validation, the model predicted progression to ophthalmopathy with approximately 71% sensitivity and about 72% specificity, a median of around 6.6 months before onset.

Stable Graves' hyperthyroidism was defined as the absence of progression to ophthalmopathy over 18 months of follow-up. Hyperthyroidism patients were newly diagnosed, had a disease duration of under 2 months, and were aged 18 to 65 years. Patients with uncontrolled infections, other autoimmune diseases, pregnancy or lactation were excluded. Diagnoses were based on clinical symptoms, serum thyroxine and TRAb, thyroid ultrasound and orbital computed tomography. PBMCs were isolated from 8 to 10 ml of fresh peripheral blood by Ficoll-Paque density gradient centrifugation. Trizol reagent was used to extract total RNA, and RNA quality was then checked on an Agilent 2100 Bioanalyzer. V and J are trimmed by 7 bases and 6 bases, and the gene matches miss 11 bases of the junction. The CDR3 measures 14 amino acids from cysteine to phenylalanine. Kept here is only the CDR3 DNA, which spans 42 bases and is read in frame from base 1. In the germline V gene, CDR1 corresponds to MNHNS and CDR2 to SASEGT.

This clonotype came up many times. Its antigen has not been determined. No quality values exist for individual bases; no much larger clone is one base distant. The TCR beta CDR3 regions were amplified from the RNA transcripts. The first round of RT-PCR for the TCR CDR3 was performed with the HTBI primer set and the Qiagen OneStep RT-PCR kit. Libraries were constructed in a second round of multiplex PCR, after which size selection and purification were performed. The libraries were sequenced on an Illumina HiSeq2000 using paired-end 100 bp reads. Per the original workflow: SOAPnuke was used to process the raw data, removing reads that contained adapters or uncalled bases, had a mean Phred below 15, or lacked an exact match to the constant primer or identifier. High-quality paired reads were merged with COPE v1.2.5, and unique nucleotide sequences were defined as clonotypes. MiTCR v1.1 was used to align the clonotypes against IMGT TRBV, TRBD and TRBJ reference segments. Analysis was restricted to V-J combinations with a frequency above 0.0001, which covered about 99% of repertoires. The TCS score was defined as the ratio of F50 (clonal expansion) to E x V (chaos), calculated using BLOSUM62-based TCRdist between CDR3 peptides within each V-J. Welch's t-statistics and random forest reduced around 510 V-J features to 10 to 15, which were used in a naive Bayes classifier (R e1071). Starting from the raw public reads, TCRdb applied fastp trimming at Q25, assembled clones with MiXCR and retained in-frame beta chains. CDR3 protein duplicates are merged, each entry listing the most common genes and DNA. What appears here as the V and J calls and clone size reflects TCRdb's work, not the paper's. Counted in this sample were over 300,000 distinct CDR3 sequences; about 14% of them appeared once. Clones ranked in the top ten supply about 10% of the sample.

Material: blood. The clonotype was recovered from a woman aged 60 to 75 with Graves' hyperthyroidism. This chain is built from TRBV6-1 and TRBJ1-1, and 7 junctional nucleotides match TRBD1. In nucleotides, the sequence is TGTGCCAGCATCCAGACAGGGTATCATTCTGAAGCTTTCTTT. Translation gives CASIQTGYHSEAFF.